The present TCR beta chain was sequenced within a study of T cells in Graves' hyperthyroidism and ophthalmopathy. Many counts were recorded for this clonotype. The CDR3 is 15 amino acids. Exclusions: uncontrolled infection, other autoimmune disease, pregnancy, lactation. There were TCR beta CDR3 regions amplified from RNA transcripts. Initially, a first-round RT-PCR of the TCR CDR3 employed the HTBI primer set. MiXCR, applied by TCRdb to the multiplex PCR reads, yields one record per CDR3 protein. The repertoire holds about 360,000 distinct CDR3 sequences, with approximately 13% as singletons. The specimen sequenced was blood. The chain employs TRBV3-2 and TRBJ2-1; the table assigns TRBD1, which was not confirmed against the DNA. TRBV3-2 is a recognized pseudogene. The TCR sequence derives from a woman between 18 and 29 years old with Graves' hyperthyroidism. The CDR3 DNA follows: TGTGCCAGCCCCGGGGTGGACCTAGGGGTTCGGGAGCAGTTCTTC. Translation gives CASPGVDLGVREQFF.